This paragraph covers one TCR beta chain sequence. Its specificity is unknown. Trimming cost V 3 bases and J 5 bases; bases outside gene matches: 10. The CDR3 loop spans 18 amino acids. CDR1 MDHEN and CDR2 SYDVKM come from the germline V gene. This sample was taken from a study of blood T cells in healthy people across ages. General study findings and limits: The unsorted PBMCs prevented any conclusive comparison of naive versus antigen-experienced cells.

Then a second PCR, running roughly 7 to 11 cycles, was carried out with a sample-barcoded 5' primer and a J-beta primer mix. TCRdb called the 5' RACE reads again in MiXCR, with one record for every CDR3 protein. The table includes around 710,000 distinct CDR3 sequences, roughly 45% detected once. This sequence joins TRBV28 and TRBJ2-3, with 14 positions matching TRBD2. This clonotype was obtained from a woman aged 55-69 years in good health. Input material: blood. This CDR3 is CASSLGSAGTSGRDTQYF. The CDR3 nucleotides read TGTGCCAGCAGTTTGGGATCCGCCGGGACTAGCGGGAGAGATACGCAGTATTTT.